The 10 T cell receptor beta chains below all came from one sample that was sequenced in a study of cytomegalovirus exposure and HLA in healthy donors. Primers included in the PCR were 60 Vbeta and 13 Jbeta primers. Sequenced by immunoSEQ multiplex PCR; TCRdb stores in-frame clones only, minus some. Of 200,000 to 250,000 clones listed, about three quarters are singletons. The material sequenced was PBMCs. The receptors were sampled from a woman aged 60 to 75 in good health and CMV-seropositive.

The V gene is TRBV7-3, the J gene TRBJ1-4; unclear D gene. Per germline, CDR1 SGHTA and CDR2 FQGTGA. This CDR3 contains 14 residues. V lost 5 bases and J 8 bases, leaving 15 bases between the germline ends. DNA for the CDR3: TGTGCCAGCAGCCCCGGACTTATTAGGGAAAAACTGTTTTTT. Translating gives CASSPGLIREKLFF.

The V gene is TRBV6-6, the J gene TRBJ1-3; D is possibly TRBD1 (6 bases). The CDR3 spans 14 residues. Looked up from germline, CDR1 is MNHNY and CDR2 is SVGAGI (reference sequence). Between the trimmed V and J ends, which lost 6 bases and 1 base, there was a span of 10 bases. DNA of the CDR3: TGTGCCAGCAGCTCCGACAGGTCTGGAAACACCATATATTTT. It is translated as CASSSDRSGNTIYF.

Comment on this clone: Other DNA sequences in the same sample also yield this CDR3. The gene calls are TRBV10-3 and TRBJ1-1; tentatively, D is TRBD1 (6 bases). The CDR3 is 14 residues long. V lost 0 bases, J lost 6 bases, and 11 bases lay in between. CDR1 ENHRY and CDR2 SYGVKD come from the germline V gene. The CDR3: CAISESGGGAEAFF. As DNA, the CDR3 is TGTGCCATCAGTGAGTCTGGGGGCGGAGCTGAAGCTTTCTTT.

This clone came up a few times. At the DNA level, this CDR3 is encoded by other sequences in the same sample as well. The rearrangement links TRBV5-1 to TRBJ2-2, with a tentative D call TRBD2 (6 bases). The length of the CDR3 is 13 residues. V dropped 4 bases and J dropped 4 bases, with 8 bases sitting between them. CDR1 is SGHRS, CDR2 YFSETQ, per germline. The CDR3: CASSRTTTGELFF. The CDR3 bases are TGCGCCAGCAGCAGGACTACCACCGGGGAGCTGTTTTTT.

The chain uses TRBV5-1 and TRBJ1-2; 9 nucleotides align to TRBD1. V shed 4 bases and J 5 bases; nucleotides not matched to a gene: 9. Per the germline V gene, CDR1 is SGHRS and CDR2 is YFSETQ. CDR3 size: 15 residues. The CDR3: CASSEQGAASYGYTF. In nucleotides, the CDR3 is TGCGCCAGCAGCGAACAGGGGGCGGCATCATATGGCTACACCTTC.

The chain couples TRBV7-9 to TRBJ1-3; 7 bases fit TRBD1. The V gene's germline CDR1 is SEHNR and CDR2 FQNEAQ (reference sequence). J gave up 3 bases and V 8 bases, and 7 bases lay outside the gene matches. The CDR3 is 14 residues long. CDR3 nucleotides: TGTGCCAGCGCCTCAAACAGGGGTGGAAACACCATATATTTT. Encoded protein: CASASNRGGNTIYF.

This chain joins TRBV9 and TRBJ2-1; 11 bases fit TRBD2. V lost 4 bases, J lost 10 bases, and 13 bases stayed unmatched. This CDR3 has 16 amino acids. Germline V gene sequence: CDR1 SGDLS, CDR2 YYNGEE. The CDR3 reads CASSLRTSGWGEEQFF. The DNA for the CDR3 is TGTGCCAGCAGCTTACGGACTAGCGGGTGGGGAGAGGAGCAGTTCTTC.

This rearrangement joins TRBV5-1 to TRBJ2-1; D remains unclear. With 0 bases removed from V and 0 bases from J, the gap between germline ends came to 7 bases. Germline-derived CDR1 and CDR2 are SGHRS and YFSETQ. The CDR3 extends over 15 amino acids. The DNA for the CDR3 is TGCGCCAGCAGCTTGGCTTCCTACTCCTACAATGAGCAGTTCTTC. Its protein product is CASSLASYSYNEQFF.

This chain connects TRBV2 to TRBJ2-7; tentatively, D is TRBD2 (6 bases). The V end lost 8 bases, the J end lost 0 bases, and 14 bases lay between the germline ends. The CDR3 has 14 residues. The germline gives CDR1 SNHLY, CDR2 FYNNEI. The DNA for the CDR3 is TGTGCCAGCGGCCGGGACTTGGACTCCTACGAGCAGTACTTC. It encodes CASGRDLDSYEQYF.

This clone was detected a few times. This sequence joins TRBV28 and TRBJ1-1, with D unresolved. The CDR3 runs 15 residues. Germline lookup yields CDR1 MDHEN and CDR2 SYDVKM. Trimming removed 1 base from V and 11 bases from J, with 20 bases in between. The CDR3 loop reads CASSLLSFVDAVAFF. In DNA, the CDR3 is TGTGCCAGCAGTTTATTATCGTTTGTAGACGCGGTGGCTTTCTTT.